These 29 T cell receptor beta chains share one sample of origin, sequenced in a study of response to subunit inactivated influenza vaccine. TCRdb called the RT-PCR reads again in MiXCR, with one record for every CDR3 protein. The sample yields hundreds of thousands of distinct CDR3 sequences, around 15% seen once. The starting material was PBMCs from blood, obtained around 15 days before vaccination. These receptors all stem from a man aged 45-60 years who received an inactivated influenza vaccine.

The sample holds many counts of this clonotype. V usage is TRBV12-3 or TRBV12-4 and J usage is TRBJ1-5; the D gene is possibly TRBD1 (6 bases). The CDR3 covers 15 residues. V lost 5 bases, J lost 1 base, and 12 bases lay in between. The CDR3 protein is CASSPGQWSNQPQHF. The DNA for the CDR3 is TGTGCCAGCAGTCCAGGACAGTGGAGCAATCAGCCCCAGCATTTT.

This chain links TRBV20-1 with TRBJ2-7, with a weak D call TRBD2 (6 bases). This CDR3 region has 12 residues. Trimming took off 1 base at V and 5 bases at J, with 9 bases between the two ends. CDR1 DFQATT and CDR2 SNEGSKA come from the germline V gene (reference sequence). In DNA form, the CDR3 reads TGCAGTGCTAGAGTAGGAGGGAACGAGCAGTACTTC. Amino acids: CSARVGGNEQYF.

Written as DNA, the CDR3 is TGCGCCAGCAGCCCCGTCAGGTCTATAAGCTCCTACAATGAGCAGTTCTTC. It encodes CASSPVRSISSYNEQFF. The V gene is TRBV5-1, the J gene TRBJ2-1; D is uncertain. Trimming cost V 4 bases and J 0 bases, with 17 bases left between them. Germline V CDR1 and CDR2: SGHRS, YFSETQ. The CDR3 totals 17 residues.

The chain links TRBV20-1 to TRBJ2-7; D perhaps matches TRBD2 (6 bases). The CDR3 runs to 12 residues. Trimming took 2 bases from V and 6 from J, leaving 11 bases between them. The germline V gene has CDR1 DFQATT and CDR2 SNEGSKA (reference sequence). CDR3 coding DNA: TGCAGTGCTAGAAGTACGGGAGTCGAGCAGTACTTC. Translation gives CSARSTGVEQYF.

The chain carries TRBV12-3 or TRBV12-4 and TRBJ1-6; perhaps TRBD1 as D (5 bases). With 3 bases removed from V and 7 bases from J, the gap between germline ends came to 13 bases. The CDR3 contains 15 residues. CDR3 protein: CASSFGAGLNSPLHF. The CDR3 DNA sequence: TGTGCCAGCAGTTTTGGGGCAGGTCTAAATTCACCCCTCCACTTT.

The chain couples TRBV20-1 to TRBJ2-7; 10 bases map to TRBD1. Germline trimming cut 0 bases from V and 2 bases from J; bases unmatched to any gene: 4. The CDR3 has 15 residues. Per germline, CDR1 DFQATT and CDR2 SNEGSKA (reference sequence). Here the CDR3 DNA reads TGCAGTGCTAGAGATTGGACAGGGGGAGCCTACGAGCAGTACTTC. It yields the protein CSARDWTGGAYEQYF.

The sample holds a few counts of this clonotype. The rearrangement links TRBV12-3 or TRBV12-4 to TRBJ2-3; no clear D gene. Trimming pared 5 bases from V and 7 bases from J, leaving 7 bases between. This CDR3 comprises 11 residues. CDR3 DNA sequence: TGTGCCAGCAGTGCGCAATATACGCAGTATTTT. This translates into CASSAQYTQYF.

There are a few counts of this clonotype. The chain links TRBV11-2 to TRBJ2-1; 8 bases are a match to TRBD1. CDR1 is SGHAT and CDR2 is FQNNGV in the germline V gene. The CDR3 sequence is 15 residues long. Germline trimming cut 4 bases from V and 4 bases from J; bases unmatched to any gene: 6. The CDR3 spells CASSSGGRGYNEQFF. The CDR3 nucleotides are TGTGCCAGCAGCTCAGGGGGCCGGGGATACAATGAGCAGTTCTTC.

This clonotype came up a few times. The gene calls are TRBV20-1 and TRBJ1-1, with no clear D. The CDR3 covers 13 residues. Trimming left V 2 bases short and J 3 bases short, with 10 bases between. Germline V gives CDR1 DFQATT, CDR2 SNEGSKA (reference sequence). CDR3 in DNA: TGCAGTGCTAGACCGGACGCACACACTGAAGCTTTCTTT. Amino acids: CSARPDAHTEAFF.

The chain employs TRBV7-9 and TRBJ1-4, with 7 nucleotides matching TRBD1. J lost 6 bases, V lost 4 bases, and 5 bases had no gene match. The germline V gene has CDR1 SEHNR and CDR2 FQNEAQ (reference sequence). The CDR3 extends over 14 amino acids. The CDR3 region is CASSSLDRHEKLFF. The DNA of the CDR3 is TGTGCCAGCAGCTCGTTGGACAGGCATGAAAAACTGTTTTTT.

This clonotype was seen at least ten times. Germline and junction disagree at one end, which may indicate a read error. The chain recombines TRBV28 with TRBJ1-6, with TRBD1 matching over 8 bases. Germline lookup yields CDR1 MDHEN and CDR2 SYDVKM. The CDR3 spans 13 residues. CDR3 nucleotide sequence: TGTGCCGGCAGGGGGCTTGGTAATTCACCCCTCCACTTT. This encodes CAGRGLGNSPLHF.

This clonotype was counted a few times. V gene TRBV7-9 combines with J gene TRBJ2-5; D is perhaps TRBD2 (6 bases). The CDR3 runs 15 residues. CDR1 is SEHNR, CDR2 FQNEAQ, per germline (reference sequence). The V end lost 2 bases, the J end lost 3 bases, and 13 bases lay between the germline ends. The CDR3 protein is CASSLRRGGKETQYF. The CDR3 nucleotides read TGTGCCAGCAGCTTAAGGCGTGGGGGGAAAGAGACCCAGTACTTC.

The chain has TRBV7-9 and TRBJ1-2; TRBD1 is a possible D gene (5 bases). There are 13 residues in the CDR3. Trimming cost V 6 bases and J 4 bases, with 12 bases left between them. CDR1 and CDR2 (germline): SEHNR, FQNEAQ (reference sequence). CDR3 DNA: TGTGCCAGCAGACCCAGGGAGATCTATGGCTACACCTTC. Translation gives CASRPREIYGYTF.

The chain is built from TRBV5-5 and TRBJ2-1; 9 nucleotides align to TRBD2. The CDR3 consists of 15 residues. CDR1 is SGHKS, CDR2 YYEKEE, per germline (reference sequence). Trimming cost V 2 bases and J 7 bases; bases outside gene matches: 7. CDR3 DNA sequence: TGTGCCAGCAGCTTTGGTGTCCTAGCGGGAAATGAGCAGTTCTTC. This codes for CASSFGVLAGNEQFF. The full variable domain, completed using reference TRBV5-5 and TRBJ2-1, is DAGVTQSPTHLIKTRGQQVTLRCSPISGHKSVSWYQQVLGQGPQFIFQYYEKEERGRGNFPDRFSARQFPNYSSELNVNALLLGDSALYLCASSFGVLAGNEQFFGPGTRLTVL.

This rearrangement joins TRBV15 to TRBJ1-4; unclear D gene. CDR1 LNHNV and CDR2 YYDKDF come from the germline V gene (reference sequence). The CDR3 is 13 amino acids. Between the trimmed V and J ends, which lost 7 bases and 2 bases, there was a span of 8 bases. The CDR3 loop is CATKKGTNEKLFF. The DNA of the CDR3 is TGTGCCACCAAAAAAGGGACTAATGAAAAACTGTTTTTT.

This clonotype was counted between two and nine times. The CDR3 DNA sequence: TGTGCCAGCAGCCAAGAGTCTTACACTGAAGCTTTCTTT. This encodes CASSQESYTEAFF. The V and J genes are TRBV4-2 and TRBJ1-1; D gene unclear. CDR3 length: 13 amino acids. V lost 0 bases and J lost 3, with 5 bases in between. The germline CDR1 and CDR2 sequences are LGHNA and YNFKEQ.

This clonotype has more than one count but fewer than ten. V gene TRBV7-9 combines with J gene TRBJ2-3; 9 bases agree with TRBD2. V shed 2 bases and J 1 base; nucleotides not matched to a gene: 4. The germline V gene encodes CDR1 SEHNR and CDR2 FQNEAQ (reference sequence). The CDR3 totals 16 residues. Written as DNA, the CDR3 is TGTGCCAGCAGCTTACCGCCTAGCGGGGGCACAGATACGCAGTATTTT. Translated, it gives CASSLPPSGGTDTQYF.

This clonotype occurred a few times. V gene TRBV2 combines with J gene TRBJ2-6, with a tentative D call TRBD1 (6 bases). This CDR3 region has 16 residues. Trimming took off 1 base at V and 0 bases at J, with 7 bases between the two ends. Germline lookup yields CDR1 SNHLY and CDR2 FYNNEI. The CDR3 region has the DNA TGTGCCAGCAGTGAAGGGACAGCCTCTGGGGCCAACGTCCTGACTTTC. It translates to CASSEGTASGANVLTF.

Only a few counts were recorded for this clonotype. V usage is TRBV5-4 and J usage is TRBJ2-7; D possibly corresponds to TRBD1 (7 bases). Germline V gives CDR1 SGHNT, CDR2 YYREEE (reference sequence). The length of the CDR3 is 15 residues. Deletions cut 4 bases from V and 5 bases from J, with 19 bases between. Written as DNA, the CDR3 is TGTGCCAGCAGCCCCCGCTTCGGAGGGGGCGACGAGCAGTACTTC. As protein: CASSPRFGGGDEQYF.

The rearrangement uses TRBV24-1 and TRBJ2-1, with D possibly TRBD2 on 5 matching bases. Germline V gene sequence: CDR1 KGHDR, CDR2 SFDVKD. V dropped 6 bases and J dropped 4 bases, with 12 bases sitting between them. The CDR3 is 14 amino acids. Here the CDR3 reads CATSLRTGYNEQFF. Here the CDR3 DNA reads TGTGCCACCAGTTTGCGGACTGGTTACAATGAGCAGTTCTTC.

This sequence joins TRBV6-1 and TRBJ1-4, with 8 bases matching TRBD1. The J segment lost 2 bases and the V segment lost 6 bases, leaving 2 bases of the junction unmatched. This CDR3 is 14 amino acids long. Per the germline V gene, CDR1 is MNHNS and CDR2 is SASEGT. The CDR3 here is CASRRQGTNEKLFF. The CDR3, as DNA: TGTGCCAGCAGGAGACAGGGGACTAATGAAAAACTGTTTTTT.

This clonotype was counted a few times. This chain links TRBV5-1 with TRBJ1-4; 9 nucleotides align to TRBD1. The J segment lost 9 bases and the V segment lost 2 bases, leaving 2 bases of the junction unmatched. From germline, CDR1 is SGHRS and CDR2 YFSETQ. The CDR3 is 13 amino acids. The chain's CDR3 is CASSFGTGQKLFF. For the CDR3, the DNA is TGCGCCAGCAGCTTCGGGACAGGGCAAAAACTGTTTTTT.

This clonotype was detected ten times or more. The rearrangement links TRBV12-3 or TRBV12-4 to TRBJ1-1; unclear D gene. The V end lost 2 bases, the J end lost 0 bases, and 4 bases lay between the germline ends. The CDR3 spans 13 residues. The CDR3 reads CASSLTLNTEAFF. CDR3 sequence (DNA): TGTGCCAGCAGTTTAACATTGAACACTGAAGCTTTCTTT.

This sequence joins TRBV4-1 and TRBJ2-2; TRBD2 aligns across 8 bases. There are 17 residues in the CDR3. V lost 4 bases to trimming and J lost 5 bases; unmatched junction nucleotides: 12. CDR1 and CDR2 (germline): MGHRA, YSYEKL. The CDR3: CASSLSRGGGTTGELFF. In DNA form, the CDR3 reads TGCGCCAGCAGCCTCTCCCGTGGCGGGGGGACTACCGGGGAGCTGTTTTTT.

This clonotype has just a few counts. No conserved phenylalanine or tryptophan is present at the end of the CDR3, so a read error is the likely explanation. The chain uses TRBV7-2 and TRBJ2-5; D might be TRBD1 or TRBD2, each matching 5 bases. This CDR3 has 17 residues. The V gene's germline CDR1 is SGHTA and CDR2 FQGNSA. Deletions cut 7 bases from V and 5 bases from J, with 26 bases between. The CDR3 sequence is CASNEKPRDGRRETQYL. CDR3 in DNA: TGTGCCAGCAACGAGAAGCCGAGGGACGGTCGGCGGGAGACCCAGTACTTG.

In this sample, this clonotype turned up a few times. This chain uses TRBV3-1 with TRBJ1-1; 8 bases match TRBD1. V lost 3 bases, J lost 4 bases, and 7 bases stayed unmatched. Germline loops: CDR1 LGHDT, CDR2 YNNKEL (reference sequence). The CDR3 extends over 15 amino acids. The CDR3 sequence: CASSHRQGRSTEAFF. CDR3 in DNA: TGTGCCAGCAGCCATAGACAGGGGAGGAGCACTGAAGCTTTCTTT.

This chain joins TRBV7-9 and TRBJ2-2, with D tentatively TRBD1 (5 bases). CDR3 length: 14 residues. CDR1 and CDR2 (germline): SEHNR, FQNEAQ (reference sequence). The V and J ends lost 1 base and 3 bases respectively, with 6 bases between them. The DNA for the CDR3 is TGTGCCAGCAGCTTAGGGGGCCACACCGGGGAGCTGTTTTTT. Its protein product is CASSLGGHTGELFF.

This clonotype was seen ten or more times. The chain recombines TRBV5-1 with TRBJ2-5; 11 bases agree with TRBD2. The CDR3 contains 15 residues. V lost 4 bases and J lost 1; bases outside the gene matches: 3. Germline V gene lookup returns CDR1 SGHRS and CDR2 YFSETQ. The CDR3 reads CASSAGTSGQETQYF. Written as DNA, the CDR3 is TGCGCCAGCAGCGCCGGGACTAGCGGCCAAGAGACCCAGTACTTC.

V usage is TRBV20-1 and J usage is TRBJ2-1; D is perhaps TRBD1 (5 bases). Trimming pared 6 bases from V and 14 bases from J, leaving 20 bases between. The CDR3 is 12 amino acids. Germline lookup yields CDR1 DFQATT and CDR2 SNEGSKA (reference sequence). CDR3 in amino acids: CSADATGPPEFF. As DNA, the CDR3 is TGCAGTGCGGACGCAACAGGCCCCCCAGAGTTCTTC.